This is a list of T cell receptor beta chains from one sample in a study of blood T cell repertoires in COVID-19. Profiled with immunoSEQ multiplex PCR; TCRdb holds only in-frame clones, not every one. The data show approximately 140,000 clones, with over 80% seen just once and over 9.5% held by the top ten. The sample taken for sequencing was peripheral blood. The source of these receptors is a man aged 60 to 75 with active or convalescent COVID-19. CDR3s leave out the opening cysteine and the closing phenylalanine or tryptophan. A D gene is named only where the DNA matches it firmly. Clone size is shown for a subset of rows, as once, few, many or a class of expanded clone.

size	V	D	CDR3
NA	TRBV5-5	NA	ASSLTSETRRGYT
NA	TRBV27	NA	ASSLFSGNSNHEQF
NA	TRBV6-5	NA	ASMSTDKNIQY
NA	TRBV19	NA	ASSLGGSGIYYEQY
NA	TRBV20-1	NA	SASEWASNQPQH
NA	TRBV25-1	NA	ASSEGGSGSSTNEKLF
NA	TRBV11-2	TRBD1	ASREQGVDEQY
NA	TRBV7-2	TRBD1	ASSLTTGGNNQPQH
NA	TRBV19	NA	ASSSRDTRGYT
once	TRBV4-1	NA	ASSQEENIYYEQY
NA	TRBV7-2	TRBD1	ASSLAGRGQGEQY
NA	TRBV5-1	TRBD2	ASSLASGTSGRNEQF
NA	TRBV28	NA	ASSSYETANTEAF
few	TRBV6-2/TRBV6-3	NA	ASSLSGPRYHEKLF
NA	TRBV12-5	NA	ASGPGLGGTQY
NA	TRBV12-3/TRBV12-4	NA	ASSLVGALH
NA	TRBV29-1	NA	SVRGIAGDTQY
NA	TRBV4-2	NA	ASRRGSLGGAVGEQF
NA	TRBV2	TRBD1	ASSGTGNNQPQH
NA	TRBV2	TRBD1	ASSRQGARTEAF
NA	TRBV5-5	NA	ASSFRAGLSNQPQH
few	TRBV18	NA	ASSPLSRHPEGSGYT
once	TRBV19	NA	ASSGVATRPADTQY
NA	TRBV28	NA	ASSLLAGDVAEAF
NA	TRBV5-1	NA	ASSFSSGYEQY
NA	TRBV28	NA	ASRQTGQSYGYT
NA	TRBV6-5	NA	ASSPWTDTEAF
NA	TRBV28	TRBD1	ASSFPSGTGTNIQY
NA	TRBV9	TRBD1	ASSGGPGQSSYNSPLH
NA	TRBV3-1/TRBV3-2	NA	ASSPGGAAATIY
NA	TRBV6-4	NA	ASRSGRGTGELF
NA	TRBV12-3/TRBV12-4	NA	ASSLVGVNEQF
NA	TRBV6-2/TRBV6-3	NA	ASSSLNFDTQY
NA	TRBV7-2	TRBD2	ASSSPGLAGLKTQY
NA	TRBV19	NA	ASSIGGGSVRQPQH
NA	TRBV7-9	TRBD1	ASSSTRGREEKLF
NA	TRBV27	NA	ASTPRQAGELF
few	TRBV23-1	NA	ASSQTGTPNRQETQY
NA	TRBV27	NA	ASSTRGYEQY
NA	TRBV5-5	NA	ASSLGLQRRHSPLH
NA	TRBV21-1	NA	ASRVRDWRYNEQF
NA	TRBV15	NA	ATSRRTEETQY
NA	TRBV27	NA	ASSSSYEQY
NA	TRBV10-3	NA	AISSPRSGANVLT
NA	TRBV5-4	NA	ASSPSGGVSTDTQY
NA	TRBV9	TRBD1	ASSVSQGATEAF
NA	TRBV19	NA	ASSIGGLNEQF
NA	TRBV2	NA	ASTPRWGYT